The following is a T cell receptor (beta chain) sequence with its context. Antigen specificity is unknown. This entry comes from a study of T cells expressing NK-cell markers. TCRdb re-called the 5' RACE reads; every CDR3 protein appears as one record, without DNA. The sample has more than 90,000 distinct CDR3 sequences, and its top ten clones hold 15% to 20%. Findings and limits, study-wide: Dominance of the CD3+CD56-NKG2C+ fraction by these clonotypes also held in several donors.

The CDR3 has 15 amino acids. Germline values: CDR1 MNHEY, CDR2 SVGEGT. The source material was blood T cells: a sorted CD56 or NKG2C T cell subset, CD4+ or CD8+ T cells, or bulk PBMC T cells (not recorded which). This clonotype was sampled from a woman aged 18 to 75 in good health. This chain joins TRBV6-2 or TRBV6-3 and TRBJ2-1; TCRdb's assignment of TRBD1 cannot be checked, as there is no DNA. CDR3 sequence reads: CASRAGTGSVNEQFF.